These 12 T cell receptor beta chains were sequenced from one sample in a study of human versus mouse CDR3 diversity and MHC coevolution. Libraries were prepared by immunoSEQ multiplex PCR; TCRdb keeps only in-frame clonotypes and omits some of them. The sample has about 77,000 clones; 80% to 95% are singletons. Material: naive CD4+ T cells from blood. Described subset: CD45RO-negative CD62L-positive naive CD4 T cells. The receptors were gathered from a person aged 30 to 69 in good health.

This clone has a single count. This chain uses TRBV4-2 with TRBJ2-4; unclear D gene. Germline V lookup: CDR1 LGHNA, CDR2 YNFKEQ. The V end lost 0 bases, the J end lost 13 bases, and 10 bases lay between the germline ends. This CDR3 is 12 amino acids long. CDR3 region: CASSQDDSRQYF. The DNA of the CDR3 is TGTGCCAGCAGCCAAGATGACTCTAGGCAGTACTTC.

The chain recombines TRBV19 with TRBJ1-5; D gene unclear. The CDR3 is made up of 16 amino acids. CDR1 and CDR2 from the germline V gene are LNHDA and SQIVND (reference sequence). V was shortened by 7 bases and J by 4 bases, with 20 bases between the two germline ends. The CDR3 DNA follows: TGTGCCAGTATTGGGCCAAACACCGTGATTAATCAGCCCCAGCATTTT. It specifies CASIGPNTVINQPQHF.

V gene TRBV6-1 combines with J gene TRBJ1-6; D ambiguous. Germline values: CDR1 MNHNS, CDR2 SASEGT. The length of the CDR3 is 15 residues. The V gene lost 8 bases and the J gene lost 8 bases, with 19 bases spanning the gap. The CDR3 sequence: CASETQAGVDSPLHF. CDR3 DNA: TGTGCCAGCGAGACTCAGGCCGGGGTGGATTCACCCCTCCACTTT.

This clone was observed once. This sequence joins TRBV6-4 and TRBJ1-2; D remains ambiguous. The germline V gene encodes CDR1 MRHNA and CDR2 SNTAGT. The CDR3 covers 16 residues. V lost 4 bases and J lost 4, with 19 bases in between. DNA of the CDR3: TGTGCCAGCAGTGCGTCCGGCGGCTGGCACGGCTATGGCTACACCTTC. This gives the protein CASSASGGWHGYGYTF.

This chain's CDR3 is CASSVAYLSRNTIYF. CDR3 coding DNA: TGCGCCAGCAGTGTCGCATACTTATCGCGAAACACCATATATTTT. The chain links TRBV10-2 to TRBJ1-3; D is unclear. The CDR3 length is 15 residues. V lost 4 bases and J lost 5, with 15 bases in between. Germline CDR1 WSHSY, CDR2 SAAADI.

The chain is built from TRBV5-1 and TRBJ1-4; TRBD1 is a possible D gene (6 bases). The germline CDR1 and CDR2 sequences are SGHRS and YFSETQ. The CDR3 sequence is 15 residues long. The V and J ends lost 3 bases and 5 bases respectively, with 14 bases between them. CDR3 nucleotides: TGCGCCAGCAGCTACGCGGGGGGGGGCAATGAAAAACTGTTTTTT. It translates to CASSYAGGGNEKLFF.

The chain has TRBV11-2 and TRBJ1-2, with 8 bases identical to TRBD1. This CDR3 spans 14 amino acids. CDR1 is SGHAT, CDR2 FQNNGV, per germline. The trim removed 5 bases at V and 3 bases at J, leaving 5 bases unmatched. The CDR3 is CASSPQGADYGYTF. In nucleotides, the CDR3 is TGTGCCAGCAGCCCTCAGGGGGCAGACTATGGCTACACCTTC.

This sequence joins TRBV6-5 and TRBJ1-6; a weak D match, TRBD1 (5 bases). Germline assignment: CDR1 MNHEY and CDR2 SVGAGI. V gave up 3 bases and J gave up 3 bases, with 6 bases separating them. CDR3 length equals 14 residues. DNA for the CDR3: TGTGCCAGCAGTTATCAGGGCTATAATTCACCCCTCCACTTT. Encoded protein: CASSYQGYNSPLHF.

The chain joins TRBV18 to TRBJ1-4; the D is unclear. Germline assignment: CDR1 KGHSH and CDR2 LQKENI. The CDR3 sequence is 16 residues long. V shed 5 bases and J shed 0 bases, with 13 bases lying between them. The CDR3, as DNA: TGTGCCAGCTCAAACTTCGGAGTTGCAACTAATGAAAAACTGTTTTTT. Protein: CASSNFGVATNEKLFF.

This clone was detected only once. Other DNA sequences in the same sample also yield this CDR3. DNA of the CDR3: TGTGCCACCAGCAGAGATCGGGGACTGGGGTACTTC. Protein: CATSRDRGLGYF. This chain uses TRBV15 with TRBJ2-5, with a tentative D call TRBD2 (6 bases). Germline assignment: CDR1 LNHNV and CDR2 YYDKDF (reference sequence). V was pared by 0 bases and J by 13 bases, with 12 bases between. This CDR3 region has 12 residues.

The rearrangement uses TRBV30 and TRBJ1-2; no firm D call. The CDR3 runs 14 residues. Looked up from germline, CDR1 is GTSNPN and CDR2 is SVGIG (reference sequence). Trimming left V 4 bases short and J 2 bases short, with 14 bases between. The chain's CDR3 is CAWTGMASNYGYTF. The CDR3 DNA reads TGTGCCTGGACAGGCATGGCCAGCAACTATGGCTACACCTTC.

This rearrangement joins TRBV9 to TRBJ2-3; no definite D call. V was clipped by 1 base and J by 0 bases, with 9 bases between them. The length of the CDR3 is 15 residues. Germline V gene sequence: CDR1 SGDLS, CDR2 YYNGEE. CDR3 residues: CASSVLATSTDTQYF. In DNA, the CDR3 is TGTGCCAGCAGCGTACTTGCGACTAGCACAGATACGCAGTATTTT.